This is a list of T cell receptor beta chains from one sample in a study of cytomegalovirus exposure and HLA in healthy donors. Some clones are missing from TCRdb's copy, which holds only in-frame ones; the method was immunoSEQ multiplex PCR. This table holds under 150,000 clones, 90% to 95% found once. Input material: PBMCs. These receptors originate from a man younger than 30 in good health and CMV-seronegative. Each CDR3 is given with its conserved first and last residue. D genes are given only for firm matches. Some rows mark clone size as missing; the rest say once, few, many or name a class of expanded clone.

>TRBV5-4|TRBJ1-1|-|-
CASSSHTNTEAFF
TGTGCCAGCAGCTCCCACACGAACACTGAAGCTTTCTTT
>TRBV10-1|TRBJ2-5|-|-
CASSDGGSQETQYF
TGCGCCAGCAGTGACGGAGGTTCCCAAGAGACCCAGTACTTC
>TRBV5-6|TRBJ1-1|TRBD1|-
CASSPSPYRGPMNTEAFF
TGTGCCAGCAGCCCGAGCCCTTACAGGGGACCTATGAACACTGAAGCTTTCTTT
>TRBV5-1|TRBJ1-3|-|-
CASSLYGVERTIYF
TGCGCCAGCAGCTTGTACGGGGTGGAACGCACCATATATTTT
>TRBV7-2|TRBJ2-2|-|-
CASSFPAGNTGELFF
TGTGCCAGCAGCTTCCCGGCAGGGAACACCGGGGAGCTGTTTTTT
>TRBV6-5|TRBJ2-3|TRBD2|-
CASSYAGGQGTDTQYF
TGTGCCAGCAGTTACGCGGGGGGGCAGGGCACAGATACGCAGTATTTT
>TRBV27|TRBJ1-3|-|-
CASSLRGISGNTIYF
TGTGCCAGCAGTTTGAGGGGGATCTCTGGAAACACCATATATTTT
>TRBV27|TRBJ1-2|-|-
CASSLSWGGSNYGYTF
TGTGCCAGCAGTTTATCGTGGGGCGGCTCTAACTATGGCTACACCTTC
>TRBV29-1|TRBJ1-1|-|-
CSVEGNSPEAFF
TGCAGCGTTGAAGGTAACAGTCCCGAAGCTTTCTTT
>TRBV29-1|TRBJ1-1|TRBD1|-
CSASGGLTEAFF
TGCAGCGCCTCAGGGGGCCTCACTGAAGCTTTCTTT
>TRBV5-6|TRBJ2-1|TRBD2|-
CASSPVGRGVFDEQFF
TGTGCCAGCAGCCCGGTCGGGCGGGGGGTTTTTGATGAGCAGTTCTTC
>TRBV25-1|TRBJ1-2|-|-
CASSEGQYYTF
TGTGCCAGCAGTGAAGGACAGTACTACACCTTC
>TRBV9|TRBJ2-1|TRBD2|-
CASSVGGLAGGRSYNEQFF
TGTGCCAGCAGCGTAGGGGGACTAGCGGGAGGGAGGTCCTACAATGAGCAGTTCTTC
>TRBV30|TRBJ1-1|-|-
CAWDPRGFNTEAFF
TGTGCCTGGGACCCACGGGGATTCAACACTGAAGCTTTCTTT
>TRBV2|TRBJ2-4|TRBD1|-
CASSVGTGGANIQYF
TGTGCCAGCAGTGTAGGGACAGGGGGTGCGAACATTCAGTACTTC
>TRBV11-2|TRBJ2-7|-|-
CASSLESRTLNYEQYF
TGTGCCAGCAGCTTAGAGAGCCGGACACTTAACTACGAGCAGTACTTC
>TRBV2|TRBJ2-1|TRBD2|-
CAKERGDYNEQFF
TGTGCCAAAGAGCGGGGGGACTACAATGAGCAGTTCTTC
>TRBV11-2|TRBJ1-3|-|-
CASSTPWRSSGNTIYF
TGTGCCAGCAGCACCCCTTGGCGGAGCTCTGGAAACACCATATATTTT
>TRBV5-1|TRBJ2-5|TRBD1|-
CASSLVYGDRGETQYF
TGCGCCAGCAGCTTAGTATACGGGGACAGAGGGGAGACCCAGTACTTC
>TRBV6-1|TRBJ2-7|TRBD2|-
CASSEGGSGAYEQYF
TGTGCCAGCAGTGAAGGGGGTAGCGGGGCCTACGAGCAGTACTTC
>TRBV6-4|TRBJ2-1|TRBD2|few
CASSEGLAGAPQFF
TGTGCCAGCAGTGAGGGACTAGCGGGAGCCCCGCAGTTCTTC
>TRBV19|TRBJ1-1|-|-
CASSPSRRVNTEAFF
TGTGCCAGTAGCCCTTCTCGGAGGGTGAACACTGAAGCTTTCTTT
>TRBV4-1|TRBJ2-7|-|-
CASSQSGSNYEQYF
TGCGCCAGCAGCCAATCGGGGTCGAACTACGAGCAGTACTTC
>TRBV4-1|TRBJ1-1|-|-
CASSQVGSLNTEAFF
TGCGCCAGCAGCCAAGTGGGCAGTCTGAACACTGAAGCTTTCTTT
>TRBV28|TRBJ2-1|TRBD1|-
CASSLGDRILGEQFF
TGTGCCAGCAGTTTAGGGGACAGGATTCTGGGGGAGCAGTTCTTC
>TRBV7-9|TRBJ1-1|TRBD1|-
CASSQGQVNTEAFF
TGTGCCAGCAGCCAGGGACAGGTGAACACTGAAGCTTTCTTT
>TRBV7-2|TRBJ2-2|-|-
CASSLNHRELFF
TGTGCCAGCAGCTTAAATCACAGGGAGCTGTTTTTT
>TRBV9|TRBJ2-1|-|-
CASSAQGKGDEQFF
TGTGCCAGCAGCGCCCAGGGGAAGGGCGATGAGCAGTTCTTC
>TRBV30|TRBJ1-3|-|-
CAWSTLGNTIYF
TGTGCCTGGAGTACATTAGGAAACACCATATATTTT
>TRBV6-6|TRBJ1-6|TRBD1|-
CASSYSTGQGLYPLHF
TGTGCCAGCAGTTACTCCACGGGACAGGGCCTTTATCCCCTCCACTTT
>TRBV6-6|TRBJ2-7|TRBD2|-
CASSYSGGSLYEQYF
TGTGCCAGCAGTTACAGCGGGGGAAGCCTTTACGAGCAGTACTTC
>TRBV20-1|TRBJ1-3|-|-
CSAPLGNTIYF
TGCAGTGCCCCCCTTGGAAACACCATATATTTT
>TRBV11-1|TRBJ2-5|TRBD2|-
CASSATTSGEIGTQYF
TGTGCCAGCAGCGCGACGACTAGCGGGGAGATCGGGACCCAGTACTTC
>TRBV4-3|TRBJ2-3|TRBD2|-
CASSQDGIAGGPQYF
TGCGCCAGCAGCCAAGATGGGATAGCGGGAGGGCCCCAGTATTTT
>TRBV7-3|TRBJ2-1|TRBD1|-
CASSPDGTVYNEQFF
TGTGCCAGCAGCCCGGATGGGACAGTATACAATGAGCAGTTCTTC
>TRBV19|TRBJ1-5|TRBD1|-
CASSIGRTGSPGGNQPQHF
TGTGCCAGTAGTATTGGTAGGACAGGCTCCCCCGGGGGCAATCAGCCCCAGCATTTT
>TRBV5-1|TRBJ1-5|-|-
CARHRAIINQPQHF
TGCGCCAGGCACAGGGCAATAATTAATCAGCCCCAGCATTTT
>TRBV7-9|TRBJ2-1|TRBD2|-
CASSFTPAGDHNEQFF
TGTGCCAGCAGCTTCACTCCAGCGGGAGACCACAATGAGCAGTTCTTC
>TRBV11-3|TRBJ2-1|-|-
CASSLTAGREQFF
TGTGCCAGCAGCTTAACGGCGGGTAGGGAGCAGTTCTTC
>TRBV2|TRBJ2-3|TRBD2|-
CASIPSGGPADTQYF
TGTGCCAGCATTCCATCGGGGGGGCCCGCAGATACGCAGTATTTT